A single sample gave rise to the 13 T cell receptor beta chains below, sequenced in a study of radiation and T cells in renal cell carcinoma. The time point was: blood 2 weeks post-SBRT. Treatment noted: 15 Gy SBRT to primary tumor, nephrectomy 4 weeks later. Sequenced by immunoSEQ multiplex PCR; TCRdb stores in-frame clones only, minus some. The sample carries just over 150,000 clones, about 91% recorded once. The sequencing here drew on blood, taken from a patient whose treatment included radiotherapy and nephrectomy. These receptors all come from a woman between 50 and 59 years old with renal cell carcinoma.

The CDR3 DNA is TGTGCCAGCAGAGAAGGGACCTCGAACACTGAAGCTTTCTTT. Translating gives CASREGTSNTEAFF. The gene calls are TRBV9 and TRBJ1-1; weak D call: TRBD1 (5 bases). V lost 5 bases to trimming and J lost 1 base, with 12 bases between them. CDR3 size: 14 residues. Germline CDR1 reads SGDLS; CDR2 reads YYNGEE.

In its sample, this clone was seen a few times. The chain recombines TRBV7-9 with TRBJ1-6; tentative D call: TRBD1 (6 bases). The ends were cut back, 5 bases at V and 7 bases at J, with 15 bases in the middle. Germline V gene sequence: CDR1 SEHNR, CDR2 FQNEAQ (reference sequence). This CDR3 has 15 amino acids. This CDR3 reads CASSDGTISNSPLHF. In DNA form, the CDR3 reads TGTGCCAGCAGCGATGGGACAATCAGCAATTCACCCCTCCACTTT.

Only one count was recorded for this clone. Other DNA sequences in the sample encode the same CDR3. The genes are TRBV5-1 and TRBJ2-3, with D unresolved. This CDR3 is built from 15 residues. V was clipped by 0 bases and J by 1 base, with 9 bases between them. Germline V CDR1 and CDR2: SGHRS, YFSETQ. This chain's CDR3 is CASSLGGTGTDTQYF. Here the CDR3 DNA reads TGCGCCAGCAGCTTGGGGGGAACCGGCACAGATACGCAGTATTTT.

The gene calls are TRBV5-4 and TRBJ1-2; D is unresolved. The CDR3 sequence is 12 residues long. Trimming took 0 bases from V and 11 from J, leaving 11 bases between them. Germline V gives CDR1 SGHNT, CDR2 YYREEE (reference sequence). The chain's CDR3 is CASSLGPALYTF. The CDR3 DNA reads as TGTGCCAGCAGCTTGGGTCCAGCATTGTACACCTTC. The complete variable domain, with remaining parts taken from reference TRBV5-4 and TRBJ1-2, reads ETGVTQSPTHLIKTRGQQVTLRCSSQSGHNTVSWYQQALGQGPQFIFQYYREEENGRGNFPPRFSGLQFPNYSSELNVNALELDDSALYLCASSLGPALYTFGSGTRLTVV.

The V and J genes are TRBV4-1 and TRBJ2-1; no reliable D call. Germline V gene sequence: CDR1 MGHRA, CDR2 YSYEKL. CDR3 size: 16 residues. V was trimmed by 3 bases and J by 8 bases, leaving 20 bases between them. The chain's CDR3 is CASSQFGRPQQDEQFF. In DNA form, the CDR3 reads TGCGCCAGCAGCCAGTTCGGCAGGCCACAACAAGATGAGCAGTTCTTC.

The rearrangement joins TRBV6-1 to TRBJ2-7; 7 nucleotides line up with TRBD1. Unmatched junction bases numbered 8, after V lost 2 bases and J lost 1 base. Per germline, CDR1 MNHNS and CDR2 SASEGT. CDR3 size: 16 residues. The DNA of the CDR3 is TGTGCCAGCAGTGAAAATTATGGGACAGTTTCCTACGAGCAGTACTTC. Its protein product is CASSENYGTVSYEQYF.

V is TRBV25-1 and J is TRBJ1-2, with D possibly matching TRBD1 (6 bases). The CDR3 runs 14 residues. In germline, CDR1 is MGHDK, CDR2 SYGVNS. The ends were cut back, 3 bases at V and 2 bases at J, with 10 bases in the middle. DNA for the CDR3: TGTGCCAGCAGTGAGTATGGACAGAACTATGGCTACACCTTC. Translating gives CASSEYGQNYGYTF.

This rearrangement joins TRBV5-1 to TRBJ2-1, with a tentative D call TRBD1 (6 bases). The V end lost 4 bases, the J end lost 2 bases, and 10 bases lay between the germline ends. This CDR3 contains 14 residues. Germline assignment: CDR1 SGHRS and CDR2 YFSETQ. This chain's CDR3 is CASSPGTTYNEQFF. For the CDR3, the DNA is TGCGCCAGCAGCCCCGGGACAACCTACAATGAGCAGTTCTTC. Full variable domain (outside the CDR3, taken from reference TRBV5-1 and TRBJ2-1): KAGVTQTPRYLIKTRGQQVTLSCSPISGHRSVSWYQQTPGQGLQFLFEYFSETQRNKGNFPGRFSGRQFSNSRSEMNVSTLELGDSALYLCASSPGTTYNEQFFGPGTRLTVL.

The chain has TRBV7-9 and TRBJ2-7; TRBD1 or TRBD2 may be the D gene (5 bases each). Trimming pared 2 bases from V and 7 bases from J, leaving 12 bases between. The CDR3 covers 13 residues. In germline, CDR1 is SEHNR, CDR2 FQNEAQ (reference sequence). CDR3 protein: CASSLFSGSEQYF. For the CDR3, the DNA is TGTGCCAGCAGCTTATTCTCAGGGAGTGAGCAGTACTTC.

V gene TRBV2 combines with J gene TRBJ1-2, with D uncertain. The V gene lost 1 base and the J gene lost 3 bases, with 12 bases spanning the gap. CDR3 length: 15 amino acids. Germline-derived CDR1 and CDR2 are SNHLY and FYNNEI. The CDR3 sequence: CASSEERSGHYGYTF. CDR3 in DNA: TGTGCCAGCAGTGAAGAGAGATCTGGGCACTATGGCTACACCTTC.

This clone has only a few counts. The CDR3 DNA follows: TGTGCCAGCAGCTTAAGCGGGCAGGGAATCGAGTCTGAAGCTTTCTTT. This encodes CASSLSGQGIESEAFF. The J gene is TRBJ1-1, the V gene TRBV7-3, with D possibly matching TRBD1 (5 bases). The V and J ends lost 1 base and 6 bases respectively, with 18 bases between them. Germline CDR1 reads SGHTA; CDR2 reads FQGTGA. The length of the CDR3 is 16 residues.

J is TRBJ1-2 and V is TRBV28; 10 bases map to TRBD1. With V trimmed by 4 bases and J by 6 bases, 8 bases remained unmatched. CDR1 is MDHEN and CDR2 is SYDVKM in the germline V gene. This CDR3 region has 15 residues. The CDR3 reads CASSSPSGQGNGYTF. CDR3 bases: TGTGCCAGCAGTTCCCCCTCGGGACAGGGGAATGGCTACACCTTC.

The J gene is TRBJ1-4, the V gene TRBV18, with D tentatively TRBD1 (5 bases). Germline CDR1 KGHSH, CDR2 LQKENI. The V gene lost 4 bases and the J gene lost 4 bases, with 16 bases spanning the gap. CDR3 size: 16 residues. In DNA form, the CDR3 reads TGTGCCAGCTCACTTGGGACGGAAAACCGTAATGAAAAACTGTTTTTT. This encodes CASSLGTENRNEKLFF.